This is a list of T cell receptor beta chains from one sample in a study of cytomegalovirus exposure and HLA in healthy donors. Some clones are missing from TCRdb's copy, which holds only in-frame ones; the method was immunoSEQ multiplex PCR. The table has some 87,000 clones, roughly two thirds seen once. Specimen: PBMCs. Receptors originate from a woman aged 45-65 years in good health and CMV-seropositive. Each CDR3 is given with its conserved first and last residue. The order of the fields is CDR3 length, J gene, D gene, clone size, V gene, CDR3 DNA, CDR3 protein. The D gene is left open where the match is weak. Clone size is shown for a subset of rows, as once, few, many or a class of expanded clone.

>14|TRBJ2-3|-|once|TRBV29-1
TGCAGCGTTGGTCCGCGGGAAAGCACAGATACGCAGTATTTT
CSVGPRESTDTQYF
>16|TRBJ2-1|TRBD2|-|TRBV9
TGTGCCAGCAGCGTAGCTAGCGCGGGAGGGACGAATGAGCAGTTCTTC
CASSVASAGGTNEQFF
>14|TRBJ2-3|-|few|TRBV7-6
TGTGCCAGCAGCCCCCGACGGAGGACAGATACGCAGTATTTT
CASSPRRRTDTQYF
>16|TRBJ2-1|-|once|TRBV5-1
TGCGCCAGCAACTTAGCGGACGGAGTGATTAGCGATGAGCAGTTCTTC
CASNLADGVISDEQFF
>14|TRBJ1-2|-|-|TRBV6-4
TGTGCCAGCAGTGACTCGATGCGGTTCTATGGCTACACCTTC
CASSDSMRFYGYTF
>13|TRBJ1-1|-|few|TRBV28
TGTGCCATCCTCGATGCGACAGACCTCCAAGCTTTCTTT
CAILDATDLQAFF
>14|TRBJ1-6|-|-|TRBV9
TGTGCCAGCAGCGCCCTCACGAGGAATTCACCCCTCCACTTT
CASSALTRNSPLHF
>15|TRBJ2-7|-|-|TRBV21-1
TGTGCCAGCAGCAAAGACAAGGAGTTGGCCTACGAGCAGTACTTC
CASSKDKELAYEQYF
>16|TRBJ1-1|TRBD1|-|TRBV5-1
TGCGCCAGCAGATCCGGGACAGGGGGCGCTAGGACTGAAGCTTTCTTT
CASRSGTGGARTEAFF
>11|TRBJ2-5|-|-|TRBV28
TGTGCCAGCACCCGAACAGGGAAGCAGTACTTC
CASTRTGKQYF
>17|TRBJ2-1|TRBD2|-|TRBV27
TGTGCCAGCAGTTTATTGGGACTAGCGGGAAGAGGCTATGAGCAGTTCTTC
CASSLLGLAGRGYEQFF
>15|TRBJ1-5|TRBD1|-|TRBV28
TGTGCCAGCAGGGGTTGGACAGGGGGCAATCAGCCCCAGCATTTT
CASRGWTGGNQPQHF
>16|TRBJ1-4|-|-|TRBV7-9
TGTGCCAGCAGCTCATTCTCCCAGGCAACTAATGAAAAACTGTTTTTT
CASSSFSQATNEKLFF
>13|TRBJ1-1|-|-|TRBV5-1
TGCGCCAGCAGCTTGGCATTGAACACTGAAGCTTTCTTT
CASSLALNTEAFF
>16|TRBJ2-5|TRBD2|once|TRBV4-3
TGCGCCAGCAGCCAAGACCGGACTAGCGGGACTATTACCCAGTACTTC
CASSQDRTSGTITQYF
>13|TRBJ2-5|TRBD2|-|TRBV10-2
TGCGCCAGCGGGCGGCTAGCGGGAGAGACCCAGTACTTC
CASGRLAGETQYF
>14|TRBJ2-7|-|-|TRBV2
TGTGCCACGAAAGGACATCCTAATTCCTACGAGCAGTACTTC
CATKGHPNSYEQYF
>13|TRBJ2-2|-|-|TRBV28
TGTGCCTCCCGGCCCCACGTGGAGGGGGAGCTGTTTTTT
CASRPHVEGELFF
>15|TRBJ1-2|-|few|TRBV9
TGTGCCAGCAGCGCAGGAGGCCAGGCTAACTATGGCTACACCTTC
CASSAGGQANYGYTF
>14|TRBJ2-2|-|-|TRBV11-2
TGTGCCAGCAGCGCCAACTTGAACACCGGGGAGCTGTTTTTT
CASSANLNTGELFF
>16|TRBJ2-3|TRBD1|-|TRBV5-4
TGTGCCAGCAGCTTGGGGGTTGGCGCAGGGGGTGATACGCAGTATTTT
CASSLGVGAGGDTQYF
>16|TRBJ2-7|TRBD2|once|TRBV6-6
TGTGCCAGCAGTTACTCGAGACTAGCGGGTTCCTACGAGCAGTACTTC
CASSYSRLAGSYEQYF
>15|TRBJ2-7|TRBD2|-|TRBV15
TGTGCCACCAGCAGAGGTCTGCAGCGGGACTACGAGCAGTACTTC
CATSRGLQRDYEQYF
>16|TRBJ2-3|-|-|TRBV4-1
TGCGCCAGCAGCCAAAAAATGACAGCTAGCACAGATACGCAGTATTTT
CASSQKMTASTDTQYF
>13|TRBJ1-1|TRBD1|-|TRBV28
TGTGCCAGCAGTGAAGGGGGCGACACTGAAGCTTTCTTT
CASSEGGDTEAFF
>13|TRBJ1-5|-|-|TRBV28
TGTGCCAGCAAGGGGGGGGTGGATCAGCCCCAGCATTTT
CASKGGVDQPQHF
>19|TRBJ2-6|TRBD2|-|TRBV7-9
TGTGCCAGCAGGGGTCCCCTAGCGGGAGGAGCGGGTGGGGCCAACGTCCTGACTTTC
CASRGPLAGGAGGANVLTF
>13|TRBJ1-6|-|few|TRBV28
TGTGCCAGCAGGGCCAGGGTGGATTCACCCCTCCACTTT
CASRARVDSPLHF
>15|TRBJ1-1|-|once|TRBV30
TGTGCCTGGAGACCCGACAGGTCCTCGAACACTGAAGCTTTCTTT
CAWRPDRSSNTEAFF
>13|TRBJ1-5|-|few|TRBV2
TGTGCCACCGCCTGGGGGCCCAATCAGCCCCAGCATTTT
CATAWGPNQPQHF
>18|TRBJ2-7|-|-|TRBV5-1
TGCGCCAGCAGTGGATCTTCTCCTTATGCGGGAAAAGGTAACGAGCAGTACTTC
CASSGSSPYAGKGNEQYF
>14|TRBJ2-7|TRBD2|-|TRBV19
TGTGCCAGTAGTATCCAGCGGGGGATTTACGAGCAGTACTTC
CASSIQRGIYEQYF
>15|TRBJ2-3|-|-|TRBV19
TGTGCCAGTAGTATTGCGGGAAGGAGCACAGATACGCAGTATTTT
CASSIAGRSTDTQYF
>13|TRBJ2-1|-|-|TRBV27
TGTGCCAGCAGTTTGGGTTCCGAGGGTGAGCAGTTCTTC
CASSLGSEGEQFF
>15|TRBJ1-4|-|-|TRBV5-1
TGCGCCAGCAGCTTGGGACAGACGGAGGGGGAAAAACTGTTTTTT
CASSLGQTEGEKLFF
>13|TRBJ2-1|-|few|TRBV9
TGTGCCAGCAGCGAGGGACTCCCCAATGAGCAGTTCTTC
CASSEGLPNEQFF
>16|TRBJ2-2|-|-|TRBV21-1
TGTGCCAGCAGGATTTGGGGACAGGGGGGCACCGGGGAGCTGTTTTTT
CASRIWGQGGTGELFF
>14|TRBJ1-1|-|-|TRBV6-1
TGTGCCAGCAGTGTCAGGGACTTTGACACTGAAGCTTTCTTT
CASSVRDFDTEAFF
>15|TRBJ1-5|-|-|TRBV19
TGTGCCAGTAGTCAGACCGTCACGAGGGATCAGCCCCAGCATTTT
CASSQTVTRDQPQHF
>14|TRBJ2-3|TRBD2|-|TRBV10-1
TGCGCCAGCAGTGATGCGGGAGTGGAGGATACGCAGTATTTT
CASSDAGVEDTQYF
>17|TRBJ2-1|TRBD2|-|TRBV7-3
TGTGCCAGCAGCTTTGGCCCAGGGCTAGCGGGGGCACATGAGCAGTTCTTC
CASSFGPGLAGAHEQFF
>17|TRBJ2-7|TRBD2|-|TRBV28
TGTGCCAGCAGTGGAAGGACTAGCGGGACGTATCCCTACGAGCAGTACTTC
CASSGRTSGTYPYEQYF
>16|TRBJ2-6|-|-|TRBV5-6
TGTGCCAGCAGCTTGTATCTCAGCTCTGGGGCCAACGTCCTGACTTTC
CASSLYLSSGANVLTF
>13|TRBJ1-1|-|-|TRBV5-1
TGCGCCAGCAGCTTGACAGGGAGAACTGAAGCTTTCTTT
CASSLTGRTEAFF
>12|TRBJ2-1|-|-|TRBV7-9
TGTGCCAGCAGCCCTACCTACAATGAGCAGTTCTTC
CASSPTYNEQFF
>19|TRBJ1-1|-|-|TRBV19
TGTGCCAGTAGTATAGACACAGTCCGAGGGCCCCGCGCGAACACTGAAGCTTTCTTT
CASSIDTVRGPRANTEAFF
>13|TRBJ2-7|TRBD1|-|TRBV28
TGTGCCAGCAGTTCCGTTGACAGGGTCGAGCAGTACTTC
CASSSVDRVEQYF
>15|TRBJ2-7|TRBD2|few|TRBV11-2
TGTGCCAGCAGCTTAGATCGGGGAGGGTCCTACGAGCAGTACTTC
CASSLDRGGSYEQYF
>13|TRBJ2-1|-|-|TRBV29-1
TGCAGCGCCGCCAGCGGTGTAGGGTTCGAGCAGTTCTTC
CSAASGVGFEQFF
>15|TRBJ2-5|TRBD2|-|TRBV5-4
TGTGCCAGCACAGATCTGACTAGCTCCGTGGAGACCCAGTACTTC
CASTDLTSSVETQYF